This T cell receptor beta chain was sequenced for a study of T cell repertoires in cytomegalovirus infection. Looking at the study overall: Both recently identified HLA-C-restricted and well-studied HLA-B-restricted CMV epitopes were used in the study. In public TCR beta signatures, there were indications of both CMV infection and matching HLA type.

This clonotype was observed at least ten times. Its specificity is unknown. Points from the study as a whole: Based on cumulative public TCR beta family frequency, carriers of CMV plus the relevant HLA were identified. CMV-specific TCR beta clonotypes restricted by HLA-C dominated the ex vivo response.

V lost 4 bases and J lost 0; bases outside the gene matches: 7. The CDR3 is 16 amino acids. One entry per CDR3 protein, called by TCRdb with MiXCR from the reads. The profile covers 640,000 or so distinct CDR3 sequences, with roughly 30% appearing a single time and 15% to 20% taken by the ten largest. The input for sequencing was cultured PBMCs, taken from culture after CMV antigen stimulation. The V and J genes are TRBV12-3 or TRBV12-4 and TRBJ2-3; 7 positions agree with TRBD2. This sequence was found in a human donor in good health (CMV status not recorded). Some clones in this sample may be carry-over from other donors' samples. The CDR3 loop reads CASSSWGRGSTDTQYF. CDR3 nucleotide sequence: TGTGCCAGCAGTTCTTGGGGGAGGGGAAGCACAGATACGCAGTATTTT.